In this sample, the clone carrying this T cell receptor beta chain turned up once. In the authors' methods: ImmunoSEQ sequences covered only the junction and lacked quality scores; filtering therefore differed. Produced via immunoSEQ multiplex PCR; TCRdb's table is partial and in-frame only. V and J calls and clone size are copied from that table; D and trimming were computed from the DNA. In the table there are around 500,000 clones, roughly 78% of which are singletons. V trimming: 6 bases; J trimming: 5 bases; junction bases outside the gene matches: 9. Germline assignment: CDR1 ENHRY and CDR2 SYGVKD. The CDR3 consists of 14 residues. The data derive from a study of shared clonotypes between healthy human individuals. Donors included only healthy HIV-negative adults lacking recent acute infections or vaccinations.

Specimen: PBMCs. The sequence came from a woman between 35 and 50 years old in good health. Some clones in this sample may be carry-over from other donors' samples. The V call is TRBV10-3, the J call TRBJ2-5, with 7 bases lining up with TRBD2. CDR3 DNA: TGTGCCATCAGCCGGGACTATCTAGGGGAGACCCAGTACTTC. It encodes CAISRDYLGETQYF.